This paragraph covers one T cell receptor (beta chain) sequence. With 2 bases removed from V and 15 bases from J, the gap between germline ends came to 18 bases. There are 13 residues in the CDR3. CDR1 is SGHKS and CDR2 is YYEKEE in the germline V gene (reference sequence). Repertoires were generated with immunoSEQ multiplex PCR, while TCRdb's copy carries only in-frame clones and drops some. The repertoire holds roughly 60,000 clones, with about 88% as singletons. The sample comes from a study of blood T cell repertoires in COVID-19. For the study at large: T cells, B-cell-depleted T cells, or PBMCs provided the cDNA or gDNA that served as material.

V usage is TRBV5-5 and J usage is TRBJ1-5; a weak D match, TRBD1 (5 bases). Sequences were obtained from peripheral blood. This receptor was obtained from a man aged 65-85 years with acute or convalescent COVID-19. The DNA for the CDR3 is TGTGCCAGCAGCTTAATCGGGGAGGGACCATCGCATTTT. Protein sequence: CASSLIGEGPSHF. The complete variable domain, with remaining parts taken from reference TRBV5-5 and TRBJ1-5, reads DAGVTQSPTHLIKTRGQQVTLRCSPISGHKSVSWYQQVLGQGPQFIFQYYEKEERGRGNFPDRFSARQFPNYSSELNVNALLLGDSALYLCASSLIGEGPSHFGDGTRLSIL.